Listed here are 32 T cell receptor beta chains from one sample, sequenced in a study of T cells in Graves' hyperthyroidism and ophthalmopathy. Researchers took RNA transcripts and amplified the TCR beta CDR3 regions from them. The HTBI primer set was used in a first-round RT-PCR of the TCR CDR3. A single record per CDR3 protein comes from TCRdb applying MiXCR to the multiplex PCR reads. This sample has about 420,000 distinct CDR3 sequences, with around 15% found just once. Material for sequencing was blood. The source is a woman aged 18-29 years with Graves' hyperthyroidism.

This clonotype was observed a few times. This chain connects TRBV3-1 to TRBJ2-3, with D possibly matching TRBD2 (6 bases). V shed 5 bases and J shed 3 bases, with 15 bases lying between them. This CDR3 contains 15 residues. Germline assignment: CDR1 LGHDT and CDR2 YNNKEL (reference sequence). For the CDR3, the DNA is TGTGCCAGCAGCTCAGTTGGGGGAGGTACAGATACGCAGTATTTT. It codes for CASSSVGGGTDTQYF.

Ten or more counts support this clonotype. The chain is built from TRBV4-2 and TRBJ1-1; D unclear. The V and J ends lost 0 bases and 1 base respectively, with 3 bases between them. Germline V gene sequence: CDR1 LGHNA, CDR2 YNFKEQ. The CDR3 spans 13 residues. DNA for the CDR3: TGTGCCAGCAGCCAAGATACGAACACTGAAGCTTTCTTT. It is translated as CASSQDTNTEAFF.

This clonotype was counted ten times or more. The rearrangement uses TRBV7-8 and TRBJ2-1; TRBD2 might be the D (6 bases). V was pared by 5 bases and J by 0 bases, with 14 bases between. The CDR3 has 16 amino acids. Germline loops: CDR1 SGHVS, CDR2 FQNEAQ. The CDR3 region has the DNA TGTGCCAGCAGCCCATACCGGGGGAGCTCCTACAATGAGCAGTTCTTC. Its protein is CASSPYRGSSYNEQFF.

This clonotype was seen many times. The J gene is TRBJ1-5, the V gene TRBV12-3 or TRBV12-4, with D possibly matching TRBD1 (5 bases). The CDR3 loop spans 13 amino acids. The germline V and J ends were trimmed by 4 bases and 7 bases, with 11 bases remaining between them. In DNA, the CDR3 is TGTGCCAGCAGTTACAACCACAGGCAGCCCCAGCATTTT. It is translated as CASSYNHRQPQHF.

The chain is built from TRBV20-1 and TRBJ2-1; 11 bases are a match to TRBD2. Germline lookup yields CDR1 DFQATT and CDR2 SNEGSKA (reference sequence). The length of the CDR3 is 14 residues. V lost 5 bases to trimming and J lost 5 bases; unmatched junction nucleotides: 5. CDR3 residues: CSAYPGLADNEQFF. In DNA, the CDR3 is TGCAGTGCTTATCCGGGACTAGCGGACAATGAGCAGTTCTTC.

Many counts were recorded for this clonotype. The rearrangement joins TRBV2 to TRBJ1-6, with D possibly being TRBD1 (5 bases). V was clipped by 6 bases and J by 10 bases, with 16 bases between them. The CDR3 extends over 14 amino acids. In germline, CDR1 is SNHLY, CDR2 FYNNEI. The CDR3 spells CASSTGGSGSPLHF. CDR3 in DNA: TGTGCCAGCAGCACCGGGGGTTCCGGGTCACCCCTCCACTTT.

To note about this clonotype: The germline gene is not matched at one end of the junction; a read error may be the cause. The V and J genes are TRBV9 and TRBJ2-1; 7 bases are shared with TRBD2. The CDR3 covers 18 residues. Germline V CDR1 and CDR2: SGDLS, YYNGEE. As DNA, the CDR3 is TGTGCCAGCGGCGTAGAGGTTTGGGGGAGGGGCCCCTACAATGAGCAGTTCTTC. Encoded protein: CASGVEVWGRGPYNEQFF. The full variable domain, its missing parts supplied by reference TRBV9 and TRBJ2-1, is DSGVTQTPKHLITATGQRVTLRCSPRSGDLSVYWYQQSLDQGLQFLIQYYNGEERAKGNILERFSAQQFPDLHSELNLSSLELGDSALYFCASGVEVWGRGPYNEQFFGPGTRLTVL.

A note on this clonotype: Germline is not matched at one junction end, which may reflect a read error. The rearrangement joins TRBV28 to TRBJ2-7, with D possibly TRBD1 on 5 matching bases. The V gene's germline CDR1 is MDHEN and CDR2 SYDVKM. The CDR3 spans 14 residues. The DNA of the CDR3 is TGTGCCAACAGTTTAACCAGGGTCAGCTACGAGCAGTACTTC. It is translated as CANSLTRVSYEQYF.

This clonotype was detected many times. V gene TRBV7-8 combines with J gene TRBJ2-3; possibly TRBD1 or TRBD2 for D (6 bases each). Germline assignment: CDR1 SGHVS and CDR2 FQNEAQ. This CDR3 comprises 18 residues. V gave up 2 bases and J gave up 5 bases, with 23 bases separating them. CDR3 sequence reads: CASSLSMGGGGPGDTQYF. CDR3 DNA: TGTGCCAGCAGCTTAAGCATGGGGGGTGGGGGCCCTGGAGATACGCAGTATTTT. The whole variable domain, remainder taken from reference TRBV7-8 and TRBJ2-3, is GAGVSQSPRYKVAKRGQDVALRCDPISGHVSLFWYQQALGQGPEFLTYFQNEAQLDKSGLPSDRFFAERPEGSVSTLKIQRTQQEDSAVYLCASSLSMGGGGPGDTQYFGPGTRLTVL.

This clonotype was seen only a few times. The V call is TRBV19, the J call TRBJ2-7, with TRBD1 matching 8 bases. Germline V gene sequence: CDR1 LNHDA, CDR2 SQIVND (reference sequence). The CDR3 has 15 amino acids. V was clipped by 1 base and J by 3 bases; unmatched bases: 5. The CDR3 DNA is TGTGCCAGTAGTATAGGGCCAGGGGGCTTCTACGAGCAGTACTTC. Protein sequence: CASSIGPGGFYEQYF.

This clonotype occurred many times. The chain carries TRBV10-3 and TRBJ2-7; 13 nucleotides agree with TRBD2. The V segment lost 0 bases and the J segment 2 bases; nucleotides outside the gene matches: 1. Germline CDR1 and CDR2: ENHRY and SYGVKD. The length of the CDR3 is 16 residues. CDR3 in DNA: TGTGCCATCAGTGAGTCTGGACTAGCGGGAGCCTACGAGCAGTACTTC. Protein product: CAISESGLAGAYEQYF.

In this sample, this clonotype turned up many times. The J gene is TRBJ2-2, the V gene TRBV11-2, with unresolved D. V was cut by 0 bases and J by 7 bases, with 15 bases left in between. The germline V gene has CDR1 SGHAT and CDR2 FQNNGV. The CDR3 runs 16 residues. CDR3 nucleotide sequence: TGTGCCAGCAGCTTAGATCGGCCCAGAATGGACGGGGAGCTGTTTTTT. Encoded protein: CASSLDRPRMDGELFF. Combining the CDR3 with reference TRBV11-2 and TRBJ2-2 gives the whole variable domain EAGVAQSPRYKIIEKRQSVAFWCNPISGHATLYWYQQILGQGPKLLIQFQNNGVVDDSQLPKDRFSAERLKGVDSTLKIQPAKLEDSAVYLCASSLDRPRMDGELFFGEGSRLTVL.

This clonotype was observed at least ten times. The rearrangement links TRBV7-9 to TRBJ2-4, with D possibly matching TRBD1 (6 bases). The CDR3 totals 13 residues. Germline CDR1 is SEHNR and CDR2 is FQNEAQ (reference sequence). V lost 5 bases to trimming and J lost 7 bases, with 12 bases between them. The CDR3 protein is CASSTDSSNIQYF. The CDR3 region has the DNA TGTGCCAGCAGCACGGACAGCTCCAACATTCAGTACTTC.

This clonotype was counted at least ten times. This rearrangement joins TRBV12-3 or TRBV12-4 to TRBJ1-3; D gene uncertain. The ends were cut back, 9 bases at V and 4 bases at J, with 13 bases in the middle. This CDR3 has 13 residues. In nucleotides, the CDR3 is TGTGCCAGTCGAAGGGAGTACGGAAACACCATATATTTT. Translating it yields CASRREYGNTIYF.

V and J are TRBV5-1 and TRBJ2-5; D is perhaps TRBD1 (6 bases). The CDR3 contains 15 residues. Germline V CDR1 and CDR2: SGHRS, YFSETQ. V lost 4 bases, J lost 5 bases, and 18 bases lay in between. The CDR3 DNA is TGCGCCAGCAGCCAACAGGGTAATGGTGGGGAGACCCAGTACTTC. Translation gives CASSQQGNGGETQYF.

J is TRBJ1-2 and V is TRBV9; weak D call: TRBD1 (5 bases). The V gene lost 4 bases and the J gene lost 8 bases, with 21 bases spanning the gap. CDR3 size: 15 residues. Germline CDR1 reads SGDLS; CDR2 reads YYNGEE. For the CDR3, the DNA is TGTGCCAGCAGCCAAGAAGGGACTGATGGCTTCGGCTACACCTTC. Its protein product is CASSQEGTDGFGYTF.

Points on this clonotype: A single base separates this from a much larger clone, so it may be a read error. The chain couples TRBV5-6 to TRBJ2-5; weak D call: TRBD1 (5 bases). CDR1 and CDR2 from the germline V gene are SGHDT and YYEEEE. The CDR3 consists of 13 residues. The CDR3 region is CASSLAGPETQCF. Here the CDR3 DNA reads TGTGCCAGCAGCTTAGCAGGGCCGGAGACCCAGTGCTTC.

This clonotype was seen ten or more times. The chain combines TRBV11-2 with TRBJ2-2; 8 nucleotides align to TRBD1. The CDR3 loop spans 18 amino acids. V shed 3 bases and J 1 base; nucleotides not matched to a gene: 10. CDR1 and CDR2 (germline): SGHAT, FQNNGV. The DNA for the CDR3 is TGTGCCAGCAGCTTGGGGCCCTACAGGGGGTTGAACACCGGGGAGCTGTTTTTT. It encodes CASSLGPYRGLNTGELFF.

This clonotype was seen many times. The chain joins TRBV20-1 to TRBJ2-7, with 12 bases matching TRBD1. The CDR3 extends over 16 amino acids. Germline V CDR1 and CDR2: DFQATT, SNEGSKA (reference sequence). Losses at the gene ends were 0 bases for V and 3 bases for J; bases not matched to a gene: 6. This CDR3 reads CSARDWGTGGFYEQYF. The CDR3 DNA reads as TGCAGTGCTAGAGATTGGGGGACAGGGGGCTTCTACGAGCAGTACTTC.

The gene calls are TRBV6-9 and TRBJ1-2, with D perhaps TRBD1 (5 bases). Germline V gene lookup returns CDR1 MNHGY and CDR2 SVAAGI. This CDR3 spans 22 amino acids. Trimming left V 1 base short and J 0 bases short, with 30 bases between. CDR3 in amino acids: CASSYLFESSGDGRKSNYGYTF. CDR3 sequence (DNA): TGTGCCAGCAGTTATTTGTTTGAGTCTTCTGGGGACGGGAGGAAATCTAACTATGGCTACACCTTC.

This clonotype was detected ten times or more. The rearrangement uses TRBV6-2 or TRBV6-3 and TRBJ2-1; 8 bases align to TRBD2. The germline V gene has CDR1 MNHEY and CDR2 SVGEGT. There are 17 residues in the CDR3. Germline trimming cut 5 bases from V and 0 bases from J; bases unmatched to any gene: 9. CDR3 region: CASSQALLAVSYNEQFF. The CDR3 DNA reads TGTGCCAGCAGTCAGGCCCTACTAGCGGTCTCCTACAATGAGCAGTTCTTC.

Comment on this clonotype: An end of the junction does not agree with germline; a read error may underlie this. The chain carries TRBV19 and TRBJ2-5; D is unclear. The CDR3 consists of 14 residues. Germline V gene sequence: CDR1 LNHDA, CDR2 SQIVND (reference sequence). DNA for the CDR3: TGTGCCAATAGTATATCTGGTGAACAAGAGACCCAGTACTTC. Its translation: CANSISGEQETQYF.

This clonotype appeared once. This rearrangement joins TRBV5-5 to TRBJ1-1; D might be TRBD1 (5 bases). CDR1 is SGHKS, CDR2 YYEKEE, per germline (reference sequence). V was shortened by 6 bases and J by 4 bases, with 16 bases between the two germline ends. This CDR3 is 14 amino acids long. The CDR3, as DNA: TGTGCCAGCACCCAGAGAGGGGCGGCCACTGAAGCTTTCTTT. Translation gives CASTQRGAATEAFF.

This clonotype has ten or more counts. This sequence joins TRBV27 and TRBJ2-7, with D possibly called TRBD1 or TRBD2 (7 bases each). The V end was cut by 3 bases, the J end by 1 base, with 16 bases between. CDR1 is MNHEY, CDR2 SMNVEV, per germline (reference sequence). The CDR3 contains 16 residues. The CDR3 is CASSLGGLGQSYEQYF. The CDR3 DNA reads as TGTGCCAGCAGTTTGGGAGGGTTGGGACAGTCCTACGAGCAGTACTTC.

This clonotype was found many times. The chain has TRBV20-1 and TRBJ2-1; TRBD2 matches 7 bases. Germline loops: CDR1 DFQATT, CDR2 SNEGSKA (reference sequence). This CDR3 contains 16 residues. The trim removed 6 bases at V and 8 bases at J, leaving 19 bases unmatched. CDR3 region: CSAPRGSGMMIDEQFF. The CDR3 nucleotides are TGCAGTGCCCCCCGGGGGAGCGGGATGATGATCGATGAGCAGTTCTTC.

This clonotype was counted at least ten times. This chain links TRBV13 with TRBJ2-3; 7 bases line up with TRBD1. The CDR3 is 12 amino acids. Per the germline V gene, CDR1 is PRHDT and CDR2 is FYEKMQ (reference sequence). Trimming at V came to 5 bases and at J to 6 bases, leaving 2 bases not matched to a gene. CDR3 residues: CASSVTGDTQYF. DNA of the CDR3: TGTGCCAGCAGCGTGACAGGGGATACGCAGTATTTT.

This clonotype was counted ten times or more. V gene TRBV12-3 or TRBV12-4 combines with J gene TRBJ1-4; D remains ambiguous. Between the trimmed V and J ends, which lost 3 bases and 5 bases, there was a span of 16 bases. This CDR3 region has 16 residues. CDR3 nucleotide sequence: TGTGCCAGCAGTTTGGACCGGGCCTTCTACAATGAAAAACTGTTTTTT. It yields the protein CASSLDRAFYNEKLFF.

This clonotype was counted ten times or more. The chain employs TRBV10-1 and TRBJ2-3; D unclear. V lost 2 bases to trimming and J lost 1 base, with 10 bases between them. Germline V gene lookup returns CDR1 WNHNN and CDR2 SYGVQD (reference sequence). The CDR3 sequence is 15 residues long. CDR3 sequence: CASSEERIRTDTQYF. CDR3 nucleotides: TGCGCCAGCAGTGAGGAACGGATCCGCACAGATACGCAGTATTTT.

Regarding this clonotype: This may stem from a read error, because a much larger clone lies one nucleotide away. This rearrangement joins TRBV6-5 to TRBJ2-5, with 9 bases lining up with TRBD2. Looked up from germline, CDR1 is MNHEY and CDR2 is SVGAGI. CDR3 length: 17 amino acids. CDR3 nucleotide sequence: TGTACCAGCAGTTACGTTTCTCTAGCGGGACAAACGGAGACCCAGTACTTC. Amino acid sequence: CTSSYVSLAGQTETQYF.

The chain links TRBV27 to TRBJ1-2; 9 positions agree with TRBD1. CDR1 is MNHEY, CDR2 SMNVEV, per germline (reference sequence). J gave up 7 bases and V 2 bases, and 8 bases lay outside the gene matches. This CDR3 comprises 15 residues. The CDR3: CASSLRGQGSRGYTF. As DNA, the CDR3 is TGTGCCAGCAGTTTACGGGGACAGGGCAGCCGTGGCTACACCTTC.

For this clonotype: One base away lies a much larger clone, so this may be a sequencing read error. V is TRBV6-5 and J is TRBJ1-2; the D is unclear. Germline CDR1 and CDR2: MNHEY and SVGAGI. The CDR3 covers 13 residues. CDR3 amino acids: CAISYLGSMGYTF. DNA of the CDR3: TGTGCCATCAGTTACTTGGGGAGTATGGGCTACACCTTC.

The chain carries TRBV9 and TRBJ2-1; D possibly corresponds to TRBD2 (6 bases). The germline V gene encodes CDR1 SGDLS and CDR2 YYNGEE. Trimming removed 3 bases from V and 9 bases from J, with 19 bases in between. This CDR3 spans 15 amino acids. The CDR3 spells CASSATLHPGSEQFF. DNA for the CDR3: TGTGCCAGCAGCGCTACTTTACACCCCGGGAGTGAGCAGTTCTTC.